Each of the 20 T cell receptor beta chains below was sequenced from the same sample in a study of blood T cells in healthy people across ages. For the second PCR, which ran for 7 to 11 cycles, a sample-barcoded 5' primer and a J-beta primer mix were used. One entry per CDR3 protein, called by TCRdb with MiXCR from the 5' RACE reads. Among approximately 800,000 distinct CDR3 sequences, about 59% were seen once, and the ten largest hold 25% to 35%. Source material: blood. These receptors were taken from a man aged 25 to 40 in good health.

This sequence joins TRBV5-1 and TRBJ2-1, with D hard to call. The CDR3 has 13 amino acids. The V gene's germline CDR1 is SGHRS and CDR2 YFSETQ. V was cut by 2 bases and J by 2 bases, with 5 bases left in between. Here the CDR3 DNA reads TGCGCCAGCAGCTTAGCTACCTACAATGAGCAGTTCTTC. Protein sequence: CASSLATYNEQFF.

This sequence joins TRBV12-3 or TRBV12-4 and TRBJ2-3; 9 bases fit TRBD2. The CDR3 runs 15 residues. Trimming removed 5 bases from V and 6 bases from J; junction bases left unmatched: 9. CDR3 amino acids: CASSKGLAEGDTQYF. For the CDR3, the DNA is TGTGCCAGCAGTAAGGGACTAGCCGAGGGGGATACGCAGTATTTT.

This clonotype has just a few counts. This chain links TRBV4-2 with TRBJ1-1, with D unclear. The V end was cut by 0 bases, the J end by 10 bases, with 9 bases between. From germline, CDR1 is LGHNA and CDR2 YNFKEQ. The CDR3 is 12 residues long. The CDR3 region is CASSQEVVGAFF. DNA for the CDR3: TGTGCCAGCAGCCAAGAAGTCGTAGGAGCTTTCTTT.

The chain has TRBV7-9 and TRBJ2-3; 8 bases fit TRBD2. The CDR3 spans 18 residues. The J segment lost 0 bases and the V segment lost 1 base, leaving 9 bases of the junction unmatched. Germline V gene sequence: CDR1 SEHNR, CDR2 FQNEAQ (reference sequence). For the CDR3, the DNA is TGTGCCAGCAGCTTAGTATCACGGAGCGGGGGCAGCACAGATACGCAGTATTTT. Translated: CASSLVSRSGGSTDTQYF.

The chain combines TRBV10-3 with TRBJ2-3, with D possibly called TRBD1 or TRBD2 (5 bases each). In germline, CDR1 is ENHRY, CDR2 SYGVKD. V lost 1 base and J lost 2, with 10 bases in between. The CDR3 has 15 amino acids. CDR3: CAISEFRGDTDTQYF. CDR3 sequence (DNA): TGTGCCATCAGTGAGTTTCGGGGCGACACAGATACGCAGTATTTT.

This clonotype appeared a few times. V usage is TRBV29-1 and J usage is TRBJ2-5; TRBD2 aligns across 10 bases. This CDR3 spans 14 amino acids. CDR1 and CDR2 from the germline V gene are SQVTM and ANQGSEA. Trimming cost V 3 bases and J 5 bases; bases outside gene matches: 6. In DNA, the CDR3 is TGCAGCGTTGATAGCGGGGGGTCAGGGGAGACCCAGTACTTC. This sequence encodes CSVDSGGSGETQYF.

The chain combines TRBV9 with TRBJ2-3; 9 nucleotides match TRBD1. Germline CDR1 is SGDLS and CDR2 is YYNGEE. V lost 0 bases and J lost 4; bases outside the gene matches: 3. The CDR3 extends over 15 amino acids. This CDR3 reads CASSVAGQGPDTQYF. For the CDR3, the DNA is TGTGCCAGCAGCGTAGCGGGACAGGGACCAGATACGCAGTATTTT.

CDR3 coding DNA: TGTGCCAGCAGCCAAGGACTGGGGGGCCTCTCCTACGAGCAGTACTTC. Protein sequence: CASSQGLGGLSYEQYF. The chain joins TRBV4-2 to TRBJ2-7; D may correspond to TRBD1 or TRBD2 (6 bases each). From germline, CDR1 is LGHNA and CDR2 YNFKEQ. CDR3 length equals 16 residues. Trimming cost V 1 base and J 0 bases, with 13 bases left between them.

V and J are TRBV5-1 and TRBJ2-5; perhaps TRBD1 as D (7 bases). Gene TRBJ2-7 matches the end of the DNA better, so the J call may be wrong. Germline V lookup: CDR1 SGHRS, CDR2 YFSETQ. This CDR3 is 16 amino acids long. In nucleotides, the CDR3 is TGCGCCAGCAGCTTGGGACCCGACAGGGAGGTCCACGAGCAGTACTTC. As protein: CASSLGPDREVHEQYF.

The V call is TRBV5-6, the J call TRBJ2-1; the D gene could be TRBD1 or TRBD2 (5 bases each). Germline loops: CDR1 SGHDT, CDR2 YYEEEE. V lost 1 base and J 6 bases, leaving 14 bases between the germline ends. The CDR3 runs 15 residues. CDR3 in amino acids: CASSLTGRRPNEQFF. CDR3 sequence (DNA): TGTGCCAGCAGCTTGACAGGCAGGAGGCCCAATGAGCAGTTCTTC.

The V gene is TRBV18, the J gene TRBJ2-5, with 10 bases fitting TRBD2. The germline gives CDR1 KGHSH, CDR2 LQKENI. Losses at the gene ends were 2 bases for V and 4 bases for J; bases not matched to a gene: 13. The CDR3 sequence is 18 residues long. CDR3 amino acids: CASSPAVLQAGGRETQYF. The CDR3 nucleotides read TGTGCCAGCTCACCAGCGGTACTTCAAGCGGGGGGGAGAGAGACCCAGTACTTC.

This clonotype was detected ten times or more. The chain couples TRBV7-2 to TRBJ2-1; D is unclear. The V end lost 4 bases, the J end lost 4 bases, and 17 bases lay between the germline ends. The CDR3 extends over 16 amino acids. The germline V gene encodes CDR1 SGHTA and CDR2 FQGNSA. CDR3: CASSSLQGSLYNEQFF. The CDR3 DNA is TGTGCCAGCAGCTCACTACAAGGTTCTCTATACAATGAGCAGTTCTTC.

The gene calls are TRBV9 and TRBJ1-2; D is perhaps TRBD1 (5 bases). The CDR3 has 15 amino acids. V was pared by 2 bases and J by 5 bases, with 16 bases between. Looked up from germline, CDR1 is SGDLS and CDR2 is YYNGEE. The CDR3 is CASSVRDSGIYGYTF. The CDR3 DNA is TGTGCCAGCAGCGTCCGAGACAGCGGAATATATGGCTACACCTTC.

This clonotype was seen ten or more times. The chain uses TRBV12-3 or TRBV12-4 and TRBJ2-7; 7 bases line up with TRBD1. The CDR3 has 13 amino acids. Losses at the gene ends were 6 bases for V and 0 bases for J; bases not matched to a gene: 2. CDR3 sequence: CASRGDSSYEQYF. CDR3 nucleotide sequence: TGTGCCAGCAGAGGGGACAGCTCCTACGAGCAGTACTTC.

The chain is built from TRBV20-1 and TRBJ2-1; 10 bases map to TRBD2. CDR3 length equals 16 residues. CDR1 is DFQATT, CDR2 SNEGSKA, per germline (reference sequence). The trim removed 0 bases at V and 6 bases at J, leaving 8 bases unmatched. CDR3 DNA: TGCAGTGCTAGAGATCTGAGAGCGGGGGGGCCCAATGAGCAGTTCTTC. This encodes CSARDLRAGGPNEQFF.

This clonotype was counted between two and nine times. The chain recombines TRBV7-2 with TRBJ2-1; 11 bases agree with TRBD2. This CDR3 has 17 amino acids. V shed 5 bases, J shed 4 bases, and the junction held 10 bases outside the gene matches. Germline V gene data show CDR1 as SGHTA and CDR2 as FQGNSA. The CDR3 DNA reads as TGTGCCAGCAGCCCGACAGGGCTAGCGGGGGGATACAATGAGCAGTTCTTC. Its translation is CASSPTGLAGGYNEQFF.

With regard to this clonotype: A junction end diverges from the germline sequence, so it may reflect a read error. This chain connects TRBV7-2 to TRBJ1-1, with a weak D call TRBD1 (5 bases). The CDR3 totals 15 residues. Per the germline V gene, CDR1 is SGHTA and CDR2 is FQGNSA. The CDR3 spells CASSFQGNMNTEAFF. In DNA, the CDR3 is TGTGCCAGCAGCTTTCAGGGCAACATGAACACTGAGGCTTTCTTT.

The V and J genes are TRBV6-6 and TRBJ1-4, with 11 bases lining up with TRBD1. The CDR3 sequence is 16 residues long. The junction had 3 bases not matched to a gene; V was cut back by 1 base and J by 5 bases. Germline CDR1 reads MNHNY; CDR2 reads SVGAGI (reference sequence). This CDR3 reads CASSYWDRGDNEKLFF. The CDR3 DNA sequence: TGTGCCAGCAGTTACTGGGACAGGGGGGACAATGAAAAACTGTTTTTT.

This clonotype came up many times. The chain employs TRBV20-1 and TRBJ2-7, with TRBD2 matching over 9 bases. The CDR3 consists of 18 residues. Germline lookup yields CDR1 DFQATT and CDR2 SNEGSKA (reference sequence). With 1 base clipped from V and 4 bases from J, the junction kept 17 bases outside the gene matches. The CDR3 loop is CSARVVEGAGGPRYEQYF. The CDR3 region has the DNA TGCAGTGCTAGAGTAGTGGAAGGGGCGGGAGGGCCGCGATACGAGCAGTACTTC.

This sequence joins TRBV10-3 and TRBJ2-3, with D tentatively TRBD1 (6 bases). Per germline, CDR1 ENHRY and CDR2 SYGVKD. Trimming stripped 6 bases from V and 2 bases from J, with 15 bases between. There are 15 residues in the CDR3. The chain's CDR3 is CAIRGAEAHTDTQYF. For the CDR3, the DNA is TGTGCCATCAGGGGGGCAGAAGCACACACAGATACGCAGTATTTT.